Below are 2 T cell receptor beta chains sequenced from a single sample in a study of blood T cell repertoires in COVID-19. TCRdb's copy holds only in-frame clones and misses some; the assay was immunoSEQ multiplex PCR. The sample carries 250,000 or so clones, about four fifths recorded once. The sample was peripheral blood. The origin of the receptors is a woman aged 18-29 years with acute or convalescent COVID-19.

The rearrangement joins TRBV10-3 to TRBJ1-2; 11 nucleotides match TRBD1. CDR3 length equals 16 residues. Germline CDR1 and CDR2: ENHRY and SYGVKD. Trimming at V came to 7 bases and at J to 6 bases, leaving 13 bases not matched to a gene. The CDR3 loop is CAINDRPGTGGNGYTF. The CDR3 region has the DNA TGTGCCATCAATGATCGGCCCGGGACAGGGGGAAATGGCTACACCTTC.

V and J are TRBV6-2 or TRBV6-3 and TRBJ2-7, with D perhaps matching TRBD2 (5 bases). V dropped 3 bases and J dropped 2 bases, with 11 bases sitting between them. Germline CDR1 MNHEY, CDR2 SVGEGT. The CDR3 sequence is 14 residues long. The CDR3 region is CASSYLALTYEQYF. For the CDR3, the DNA is TGTGCCAGCAGTTATTTAGCGCTCACCTACGAGCAGTACTTC.